This T cell receptor (beta chain) was recovered during a study of blood T cell repertoires in COVID-19. Turning to the study itself: COVID-19 samples, acute and convalescent, were from the United States, Italy and Spain.

Under the authors' procedure: Cell counts per sample came from amplifying reference gene primers. Method: immunoSEQ multiplex PCR; TCRdb's copy keeps in-frame clones and lacks some. From that table come the V and J calls and clone size; the DNA was used to work out D and trimming. In the table there are tens of thousands of clones, 86% of which are singletons. Germline V gene lookup returns CDR1 LGHNA and CDR2 YNFKEQ. The V segment lost 0 bases and the J segment 0 bases; nucleotides outside the gene matches: 4. The CDR3 loop spans 16 amino acids. The sample comprised peripheral blood. The TCR comes from a man older than 75 with active COVID-19. The genes are TRBV4-2 and TRBJ2-7; 8 bases map to TRBD2. The CDR3 here is CASSQELAGSSYEQYF. CDR3 nucleotides: TGTGCCAGCAGCCAAGAGCTAGCGGGTAGCTCCTACGAGCAGTACTTC.